Given below is one T cell receptor beta chain in context. Antigen: not known. CDR1 and CDR2 (germline): LGHNA, YNFKEQ. The CDR3 sequence is 16 residues long. V shed 0 bases, J shed 1 base, and the junction held 0 bases outside the gene matches. These data are taken from a study of shared clonotypes between healthy human individuals. Method: immunoSEQ multiplex PCR; TCRdb's copy keeps in-frame clones and lacks some. The table lists roughly 410,000 clones, 90% to 98% of them singletons. Notes on the study in general: Estimated richness was generally greater in naive than memory subsets. Blood was the only sampled material, and tissue repertoires likely differ. Despite large depth, rarefaction showed incomplete sorted-subset sequencing.

The sequence was collected from a man under 40 in good health. Sequencing used memory CD8+ T cells sorted from blood. Subset: CD45RO+ cells pooled with CCR7-negative TemRA cells. This chain connects TRBV4-2 to TRBJ2-2, with TRBD2 matching over 9 bases. The CDR3 nucleotides read TGTGCCAGCAGCCAAGAGACTAGCGGGAACACCGGGGAGCTGTTTTTT. Amino acids: CASSQETSGNTGELFF.